Below, 25 T cell receptor beta chains from the same sample are listed, as sequenced in a study of CD8+CD57+ T cells in acquired aplastic anemia listed by TCRdb under 2018. Flow cytometry had shown CD8+CD57+ cell expansion in the patients selected for sequencing. Data came from an Illumina HiSeq 2000. Profiling of TCR beta VDJ combinations and CDR3 sequences used genomic DNA as the template. TCRdb reprocessed the public reads (quality trimming at Q25 with fastp, clone calling with MiXCR) and kept in-frame beta chains. Every entry covers one CDR3 protein and lists the most common genes and DNA from its rows. This sample gives 190,000 or so distinct CDR3 sequences in total; approximately 48% of them show up just once. The ten largest clones take up roughly 2% of the sample. Sequencing was performed on sorted CD4+, CD8+, or CD8+CD57+ T cells (not recorded which) from PBMCs. These receptors were obtained from a human donor with aplastic anemia.

Ten or more counts support this clonotype. The chain couples TRBV28 to TRBJ2-7, with D possibly matching TRBD1 (8 bases). CDR1 is MDHEN, CDR2 SYDVKM, per germline. Deletions cut 2 bases from V and 12 bases from J, with 14 bases between. The CDR3 totals 12 residues. CDR3 loop: CASSLRQGRGYF. The CDR3 DNA follows: TGTGCCAGCAGTTTAAGACAGGGGAGGGGGTACTTC.

This clonotype showed up just a few times. The chain links TRBV19 to TRBJ2-1; D may match TRBD1 or TRBD2 (5 bases each). This CDR3 has 13 residues. From germline, CDR1 is LNHDA and CDR2 SQIVND (reference sequence). Trimming cost V 4 bases and J 9 bases, with 13 bases left between them. Here the CDR3 reads CASSSAGAGEQFF. In DNA form, the CDR3 reads TGTGCCAGTAGTAGCGCCGGGGCGGGTGAGCAGTTCTTC.

V and J are TRBV7-4 and TRBJ1-5; no clear D gene. V lost 2 bases and J lost 7, with 9 bases in between. The V gene's germline CDR1 is SGHVT and CDR2 SQSDAQ. This CDR3 contains 13 residues. The CDR3 coding sequence is TGTGCCAGCAGCTTAATCCAGCCCCAGCCCCAGCATTTT. It translates to CASSLIQPQPQHF.

This clonotype has at least ten counts. The chain couples TRBV6-2 or TRBV6-3 to TRBJ1-2; no clear D. The CDR3 has 14 amino acids. Trimming took off 4 bases at V and 2 bases at J, with 11 bases between the two ends. The germline V gene encodes CDR1 MNHEY and CDR2 SVGEGT. The CDR3 reads CASSSPGRNYGYTF. The CDR3 coding sequence is TGTGCCAGCAGTTCACCCGGACGGAACTATGGCTACACCTTC.

This clonotype showed up just once. One end of the junction varies from germline; a read error may be responsible. The rearrangement links TRBV2 to TRBJ2-7; TRBD1 matches at 9 bases. Germline CDR1 SNHLY, CDR2 FYNNEI. This CDR3 contains 15 residues. The CDR3 is CAGSLGHRGLCEQYF. The CDR3 DNA reads as TGTGCCGGCAGCTTAGGCCACAGGGGGCTCTGCGAGCAGTACTTC.

Of note for this clonotype: The missing conserved phenylalanine or tryptophan at the end of this CDR3 makes a read error likely. The chain carries TRBV19 and TRBJ1-3; tentatively, D is TRBD1 (5 bases). Germline V gene data show CDR1 as LNHDA and CDR2 as SQIVND (reference sequence). The CDR3 loop spans 13 amino acids. The CDR3 protein is CASRQLSGNTIYS. Here the CDR3 DNA reads TGTGCCAGTCGACAGCTCTCTGGGAACACCATATATTCT.

In its sample, this clonotype was seen many times. V is TRBV5-4 and J is TRBJ2-5; the D gene is possibly TRBD2 (5 bases). The germline CDR1 and CDR2 sequences are SGHNT and YYREEE (reference sequence). V lost 3 bases and J lost 5, with 14 bases in between. The length of the CDR3 is 14 residues. In nucleotides, the CDR3 is TGTGCCAGCAGCTCCACGGGGTCGGAGGAGACCCAGTACTTC. It is translated as CASSSTGSEETQYF.

Ten or more counts support this clonotype. The chain is built from TRBV7-3 and TRBJ1-6; D is uncertain. This CDR3 spans 13 amino acids. The V end lost 6 bases, the J end lost 3 bases, and 6 bases lay between the germline ends. CDR1 is SGHTA, CDR2 FQGTGA, per germline. The CDR3 nucleotides are TGTGCCAGCAGTCGTCTCTATAATTCACCCCTCCACTTT. Protein product: CASSRLYNSPLHF. The complete variable domain, with remaining parts taken from reference TRBV7-3 and TRBJ1-6, reads GAGVSQTPSNKVTEKGKYVELRCDPISGHTALYWYRQSLGQGPEFLIYFQGTGAADDSGLPNDRFFAVRPEGSVSTLKIQRTERGDSAVYLCASSRLYNSPLHFGNGTRLTVT.

J is TRBJ2-1 and V is TRBV11-3; 7 positions agree with TRBD2. J lost 4 bases, V lost 4 bases, and 7 bases had no gene match. The CDR3 is 15 amino acids. The V gene's germline CDR1 is SGHNT and CDR2 YENEEA. The CDR3 nucleotides read TGTGCCAGCAGCTGGGGGACTAACGGGTACAATGAGCAGTTCTTC. This encodes CASSWGTNGYNEQFF.

This clonotype was observed a handful of times. The V gene is TRBV18, the J gene TRBJ1-5; D gene uncertain. V was cut by 3 bases and J by 3 bases, with 12 bases left in between. The germline V gene has CDR1 KGHSH and CDR2 LQKENI. The CDR3 is 15 amino acids. The CDR3: CASSPLNGPNQPQHF. CDR3 nucleotide sequence: TGTGCCAGCTCACCCCTGAATGGGCCCAATCAGCCCCAGCATTTT.

Notes on this clonotype: A much larger clone lies a single base off, so this may be a read error. The V call is TRBV11-2, the J call TRBJ2-2; D ambiguous. The CDR3 covers 13 residues. The germline CDR1 and CDR2 sequences are SGHAT and FQNNGV. CDR3 sequence: CACSRKGSGELFF. CDR3 in DNA: TGTGCCTGCAGCCGAAAAGGAAGCGGGGAGCTGTTTTTT.

The rearrangement uses TRBV24-1 and TRBJ1-2; D remains ambiguous. The V gene's germline CDR1 is KGHDR and CDR2 SFDVKD. This CDR3 region has 12 residues. The V end was cut by 8 bases, the J end by 8 bases, with 14 bases between. In DNA form, the CDR3 reads TGTGCCACCACCCGGGAGGGAGAGGGCTACACCTTC. Residues: CATTREGEGYTF.

This chain uses TRBV7-2 with TRBJ2-7; D remains unclear. The CDR3 consists of 12 residues. Trimming stripped 11 bases from V and 6 bases from J, with 17 bases between. Germline CDR1 is SGHTA and CDR2 is FQGNSA. Written as DNA, the CDR3 is TGTGCCTGGAGTGATCCACCGGGCGAGCAGTACTTC. This encodes CAWSDPPGEQYF.

This clonotype was picked up a small number of times. The chain employs TRBV20-1 and TRBJ2-7; a weak D match, TRBD2 (5 bases). The CDR3 length is 12 residues. Trimming shortened V by 5 bases and J by 4 bases, and 12 bases separated the two germline ends. CDR1 DFQATT and CDR2 SNEGSKA come from the germline V gene (reference sequence). CDR3 nucleotide sequence: TGCAGTGCTTCCAGCGGTGGGTACGAGCAGTACTTC. This gives the protein CSASSGGYEQYF.

This clonotype was counted many times. This chain connects TRBV7-2 to TRBJ1-6, with 10 bases matching TRBD1. V lost 4 bases, J lost 9 bases, and 3 bases stayed unmatched. Looked up from germline, CDR1 is SGHTA and CDR2 is FQGNSA. This CDR3 has 14 residues. The CDR3 DNA follows: TGTGCCAGCAGCTCGACAGGGGGCCGTTCACCCCTCCACTTT. Protein product: CASSSTGGRSPLHF.

Many counts were recorded for this clonotype. The CDR3 protein is CSAAMTGQNIQYF. The CDR3, as DNA: TGCAGTGCCGCCATGACAGGGCAGAACATTCAGTACTTC. The chain combines TRBV20-1 with TRBJ2-4; 7 bases are a match to TRBD1. Germline V gene sequence: CDR1 DFQATT, CDR2 SNEGSKA (reference sequence). V lost 6 bases to trimming and J lost 7 bases; unmatched junction nucleotides: 9. The length of the CDR3 is 13 residues.

The genes are TRBV7-3 and TRBJ2-5, with a tentative D call TRBD1 (6 bases). This CDR3 comprises 14 residues. With 5 bases removed from V and 5 bases from J, the gap between germline ends came to 15 bases. Germline CDR1 is SGHTA and CDR2 is FQGTGA. The CDR3 nucleotides read TGTGCCAGCAGCCCCCAGGGGCGAGGGGAGACCCAGTACTTC. Protein: CASSPQGRGETQYF.

The V call is TRBV11-2, the J call TRBJ2-5, with 8 nucleotides matching TRBD2. J lost 3 bases, V lost 0 bases, and 12 bases had no gene match. CDR3 length equals 18 residues. The germline V gene has CDR1 SGHAT and CDR2 FQNNGV. The DNA for the CDR3 is TGTGCCAGCAGCTTAGAAAGGACTAGCTGGGGCGCTGAAGAGACCCAGTACTTC. Its translation is CASSLERTSWGAEETQYF.

This sequence joins TRBV7-9 and TRBJ2-7, with no clear D. CDR1 and CDR2 (germline): SEHNR, FQNEAQ (reference sequence). This CDR3 has 14 amino acids. V lost 1 base to trimming and J lost 4 bases, with 11 bases between them. Here the CDR3 reads CASSLVGYGYEQYF. The CDR3 bases are TGTGCCAGCAGCTTAGTCGGGTATGGGTACGAGCAGTACTTC.

In regard to this clonotype: One junction end does not reproduce the germline sequence, and a read error may be involved. The chain carries TRBV11-1 and TRBJ1-2, with D maybe TRBD1 (5 bases). Germline assignment: CDR1 SGHAT and CDR2 FQDESV (reference sequence). The CDR3 is made up of 16 amino acids. In DNA form, the CDR3 reads TGTGCCAGCAGCTTACCTGAGGAGGCCACCTCCTGGGGCTACACCTTT. Its translation is CASSLPEEATSWGYTF.

This clonotype showed up just a few times. The chain links TRBV24-1 to TRBJ1-1; 8 bases match TRBD1. The CDR3 extends over 13 amino acids. With V trimmed by 3 bases and J by 8 bases, 4 bases remained unmatched. Per germline, CDR1 KGHDR and CDR2 SFDVKD. The DNA of the CDR3 is TGTGCCACCAGTGATGAGAGGACAGGGGAAGCTTTCTTT. It is translated as CATSDERTGEAFF.

The table lists this clonotype with a few counts. The J gene is TRBJ1-2, the V gene TRBV28; D is unclear. The germline gives CDR1 MDHEN, CDR2 SYDVKM. The V end lost 4 bases, the J end lost 5 bases, and 8 bases lay between the germline ends. The CDR3 is 12 residues long. The CDR3 bases are TGTGCCAGCAGTTGGGGAAGATATGGCTACACCTTC. It translates to CASSWGRYGYTF.

The gene calls are TRBV5-1 and TRBJ2-1, with 13 nucleotides matching TRBD2. Germline V gene lookup returns CDR1 SGHRS and CDR2 YFSETQ. Trimming cost V 1 base and J 8 bases; bases outside gene matches: 3. The CDR3 loop spans 15 amino acids. CDR3 sequence reads: CASSLYGLAGDEQFF. The CDR3, as DNA: TGCGCCAGCAGCTTGTACGGACTAGCGGGAGATGAGCAGTTCTTC. The full variable domain, in which reference TRBV5-1 and TRBJ2-1 provide the parts outside the CDR3, is KAGVTQTPRYLIKTRGQQVTLSCSPISGHRSVSWYQQTPGQGLQFLFEYFSETQRNKGNFPGRFSGRQFSNSRSEMNVSTLELGDSALYLCASSLYGLAGDEQFFGPGTRLTVL.

This chain joins TRBV7-8 and TRBJ1-2; 9 positions agree with TRBD1. The ends lost 4 bases at V and 3 bases at J; junction bases unmatched: 6. The germline gives CDR1 SGHVS, CDR2 FQNEAQ. This CDR3 is 15 amino acids long. The CDR3 loop is CASSSWDRVDYGYTF. Here the CDR3 DNA reads TGTGCCAGCAGCTCCTGGGACAGGGTCGACTATGGCTACACCTTC.

This clonotype has just a few counts. V gene TRBV7-6 combines with J gene TRBJ2-7; tentatively, D is TRBD2 (6 bases). The CDR3 length is 17 residues. The V gene's germline CDR1 is SGHVS and CDR2 FNYEAQ. V was shortened by 0 bases and J by 0 bases, with 15 bases between the two germline ends. CDR3 region: CASSLARGRGSSYEQYF. For the CDR3, the DNA is TGTGCCAGCAGCTTAGCGCGGGGCCGGGGTTCCTCCTACGAGCAGTACTTC.